A single T cell receptor (beta chain) is shown here with its context. V was pared by 5 bases and J by 2 bases, with 9 bases of the junction left unmatched. Germline V gene lookup returns CDR1 SGHDT and CDR2 YYEEEE. The CDR3 has 17 amino acids. These data originate in a study of blood T cell repertoires in COVID-19. Sequencing used immunoSEQ multiplex PCR; TCRdb keeps in-frame clones, though not all of them. The table shows 200,000 to 300,000 clones, with approximately 88% occurring only once. The source of this sequence is a woman in her 40s with acute COVID-19. The sample taken for sequencing was PBMCs or T cells enriched from blood (not recorded which). The chain has TRBV5-6 and TRBJ2-2, with 10 bases that match TRBD2. The CDR3 nucleotides read TGTGCCAGCAGGGGACTAGCGTACGGCGAAAACACCGGGGAGCTGTTTTTT. It yields the protein CASRGLAYGENTGELFF.